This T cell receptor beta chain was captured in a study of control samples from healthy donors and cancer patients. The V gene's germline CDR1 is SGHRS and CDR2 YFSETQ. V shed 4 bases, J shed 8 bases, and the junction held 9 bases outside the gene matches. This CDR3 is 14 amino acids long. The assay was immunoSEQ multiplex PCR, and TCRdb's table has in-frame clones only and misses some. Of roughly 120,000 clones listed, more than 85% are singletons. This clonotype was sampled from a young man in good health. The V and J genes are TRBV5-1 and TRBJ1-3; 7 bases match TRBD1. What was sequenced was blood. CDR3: CASSQTGTEDTIYF. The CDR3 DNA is TGCGCCAGCAGCCAGACAGGGACAGAAGACACCATATATTTT.